The 22 T cell receptor beta chains in this list originate from one sample, sequenced in a study of blood T cells in healthy people across ages (dated by TCRdb to between 2014 and 2017). Library prep was done by 5' RACE. The listed sequencing device is Illumina HiSeq 2500. The second PCR ran for roughly 7 to 12 cycles and used a J-beta primer mix along with a sample-barcoded 5' primer. TCRdb trimmed the raw reads at Q25, called clones with MiXCR and kept productive beta chains. Rows with one shared CDR3 protein collapse into an entry with the most common genes and DNA. The sample includes 1 million to 1.2 million distinct CDR3 sequences, with 35% to 40% observed a single time. In total, the top ten clones hold roughly 14% of the sample. Sequencing used blood. The receptors were sampled from a man between 18 and 35 years old in good health.

This sequence joins TRBV9 and TRBJ1-2; weak D call: TRBD1 (6 bases). The CDR3 runs to 15 residues. V shed 4 bases and J shed 3 bases, with 16 bases lying between them. Germline lookup yields CDR1 SGDLS and CDR2 YYNGEE. The CDR3 sequence: CASSLSRGGHYGYTF. CDR3 bases: TGTGCCAGCAGCCTCTCCCGGGGGGGCCACTATGGCTACACCTTC.

The gene calls are TRBV4-2 and TRBJ2-3; 14 bases map to TRBD2. The CDR3 loop spans 18 amino acids. Germline V gene sequence: CDR1 LGHNA, CDR2 YNFKEQ. The V segment lost 5 bases and the J segment 0 bases; nucleotides outside the gene matches: 7. The CDR3 DNA reads as TGTGCCAGCAGCTCGCGGACTAGCGGGGGGCTAAGCACAGATACGCAGTATTTT. This gives the protein CASSSRTSGGLSTDTQYF.

J is TRBJ1-2 and V is TRBV20-1, with 9 nucleotides matching TRBD1. The germline V gene has CDR1 DFQATT and CDR2 SNEGSKA (reference sequence). This CDR3 is built from 13 residues. Trimming removed 1 base from V and 8 bases from J; junction bases left unmatched: 5. The DNA for the CDR3 is TGCAGTGCTAGAGTAAGGGACAGGGCCGGCTACACCTTC. Its protein is CSARVRDRAGYTF.

The chain is built from TRBV7-9 and TRBJ2-1; 7 nucleotides match TRBD2. The germline CDR1 and CDR2 sequences are SEHNR and FQNEAQ (reference sequence). The V segment lost 3 bases and the J segment 9 bases; nucleotides outside the gene matches: 11. The CDR3 has 15 amino acids. This chain's CDR3 is CASSLGSGDQGEQFF. CDR3 nucleotide sequence: TGTGCCAGCAGCTTGGGGAGCGGGGATCAGGGTGAGCAGTTCTTC.

The chain joins TRBV2 to TRBJ2-1; D gene uncertain. Looked up from germline, CDR1 is SNHLY and CDR2 is FYNNEI. The CDR3 is made up of 11 amino acids. Trimming took 8 bases from V and 7 from J, leaving 9 bases between them. The chain's CDR3 is CASVTRNEQFF. The CDR3 nucleotides are TGTGCCAGCGTTACGAGGAATGAGCAGTTCTTC. Full variable domain (missing parts from reference TRBV2 and TRBJ2-1): EPEVTQTPSHQVTQMGQEVILRCVPISNHLYFYWYRQILGQKVEFLVSFYNNEISEKSEIFDDQFSVERPDGSNFTLKIRSTKLEDSAMYFCASVTRNEQFFGPGTRLTVL.

The rearrangement joins TRBV20-1 to TRBJ2-1, with D possibly matching TRBD1 (6 bases). CDR1 DFQATT and CDR2 SNEGSKA come from the germline V gene (reference sequence). V lost 7 bases and J 3 bases, leaving 10 bases between the germline ends. This CDR3 has 12 residues. The CDR3 DNA follows: TGCAGTGTTGGGGACAACTACAATGAGCAGTTCTTC. It specifies CSVGDNYNEQFF.

The V and J genes are TRBV6-1 and TRBJ1-2; a possible D gene is TRBD1 (5 bases). The CDR3 length is 17 residues. Trimming removed 4 bases from V and 8 bases from J, with 26 bases in between. Looked up from germline, CDR1 is MNHNS and CDR2 is SASEGT. CDR3 nucleotides: TGTGCCAGCAGTGCTCCGGGACCGCCTTACCCATCGGAAGGCTACACCTTC. Residues: CASSAPGPPYPSEGYTF.

This clonotype was recorded only once. The chain carries TRBV6-1 and TRBJ2-5; 8 positions match TRBD1. The J segment lost 11 bases and the V segment lost 5 bases, leaving 16 bases of the junction unmatched. CDR1 and CDR2 from the germline V gene are MNHNS and SASEGT. CDR3 length equals 15 residues. This CDR3 reads CASSPPRDRYNEQYF. CDR3 sequence (DNA): TGTGCCAGCAGTCCCCCTAGGGACAGGTACAATGAGCAGTACTTC.

This clonotype was counted between two and nine times. The germline gene is not matched at one end of the junction; a read error may be the cause. The genes are TRBV3-1 and TRBJ2-4; D not certain. Germline CDR1 reads LGHDT; CDR2 reads YNNKEL (reference sequence). The CDR3 contains 12 residues. The CDR3 DNA is TGTGCTAGCAGCCTGCTCAAAAACATTCAGTACTTC. The encoded protein is CASSLLKNIQYF.

This clonotype has only a few counts. The CDR3 bases are TGTGCCACCAGCTACTTTAGGGTCAAAAACATTCAGTACTTC. Protein product: CATSYFRVKNIQYF. This chain uses TRBV15 with TRBJ2-4; D is unclear. The CDR3 length is 14 residues. Germline loops: CDR1 LNHNV, CDR2 YYDKDF (reference sequence). Between the trimmed V and J ends, which lost 5 bases and 3 bases, there was a span of 11 bases.

This clonotype was counted between two and nine times. V and J are TRBV7-3 and TRBJ2-3; TRBD2 aligns across 10 bases. Losses at the gene ends were 2 bases for V and 4 bases for J; bases not matched to a gene: 6. This CDR3 is 16 amino acids long. Germline CDR1 is SGHTA and CDR2 is FQGTGA. CDR3 coding DNA: TGTGCCAGCAGCTTAGTTGAGCGGGGGGGTCCAGATACGCAGTATTTT. Its protein product is CASSLVERGGPDTQYF.

This clonotype has only a few counts. The J gene is TRBJ1-1, the V gene TRBV29-1; the match to TRBD1 covers 7 bases. This CDR3 region has 14 residues. The V and J ends lost 1 base and 4 bases, in that order; junction bases with no gene match: 6. The germline CDR1 and CDR2 sequences are SQVTM and ANQGSEA. The CDR3 region is CSVEGRGGSTEAFF. CDR3 nucleotide sequence: TGCAGCGTTGAAGGCAGGGGGGGAAGCACTGAAGCTTTCTTT. The entire variable domain, with the rest obtained from reference TRBV29-1 and TRBJ1-1, is as follows: SAVISQKPSRDICQRGTSLTIQCQVDSQVTMMFWYRQQPGQSLTLIATANQGSEATYESGFVIDKFPISRPNLTFSTLTVSNMSPEDSSIYLCSVEGRGGSTEAFFGQGTRLTVV.

This clonotype was picked up a small number of times. J is TRBJ2-1 and V is TRBV11-1, with TRBD1 matching 9 bases. Germline CDR1 and CDR2: SGHAT and FQDESV (reference sequence). Trimming cost V 5 bases and J 5 bases; bases outside gene matches: 19. CDR3 length: 19 residues. The CDR3, as DNA: TGTGCCAGCAGCCGAGTCCCGGGACAGGGACTTGGGACCAACAATGAGCAGTTCTTC. This encodes CASSRVPGQGLGTNNEQFF.

The chain joins TRBV9 to TRBJ2-7; D not resolved. V was pared by 3 bases and J by 7 bases, with 17 bases between. Germline V CDR1 and CDR2: SGDLS, YYNGEE. The length of the CDR3 is 14 residues. CDR3 nucleotides: TGTGCCAGCAGCGGTGACAAAGCCTACAATGAGCAGTACTTC. Protein sequence: CASSGDKAYNEQYF.

This sequence joins TRBV7-6 and TRBJ2-5; TRBD1 might be the D (6 bases). Per germline, CDR1 SGHVS and CDR2 FNYEAQ. The CDR3 consists of 14 residues. V lost 4 bases and J 11 bases, leaving 20 bases between the germline ends. DNA of the CDR3: TGTGCCAGCAGCTCACTAGGACAGTACAATGAGCAGTACTTC. Translating gives CASSSLGQYNEQYF.

CDR3 protein: CASSEIAYEQYF. CDR3 bases: TGTGCCAGCAGTGAAATTGCCTACGAGCAGTACTTC. V usage is TRBV6-1 and J usage is TRBJ2-7; no firm D call. V lost 2 bases and J 2 bases, leaving 4 bases between the germline ends. The germline gives CDR1 MNHNS, CDR2 SASEGT. CDR3 length: 12 amino acids.

This clonotype was seen a handful of times. V is TRBV6-2 or TRBV6-3 and J is TRBJ2-3, with D perhaps matching TRBD1 or TRBD2 (6 bases each). Germline CDR1 and CDR2: MNHEY and SVGEGT. V lost 4 bases to trimming and J lost 0 bases, with 17 bases between them. The CDR3 is 17 amino acids. The CDR3 nucleotides are TGTGCCAGCAGTTCCCTAATGGTGGGGGGCAGCACAGATACGCAGTATTTT. This sequence encodes CASSSLMVGGSTDTQYF.

This clonotype was seen only a few times. The gene calls are TRBV7-6 and TRBJ1-1; 11 nucleotides line up with TRBD1. Germline CDR1 is SGHVS and CDR2 is FNYEAQ. J lost 6 bases, V lost 2 bases, and 5 bases had no gene match. The CDR3 runs to 15 residues. The CDR3 is CASSLSDRGLPEAFF. In DNA form, the CDR3 reads TGTGCCAGCAGCTTATCGGACAGGGGGCTTCCTGAAGCTTTCTTT.

This chain links TRBV6-1 with TRBJ1-5; D not resolved. The CDR3 covers 13 residues. Germline CDR1 is MNHNS and CDR2 is SASEGT. V was pared by 10 bases and J by 4 bases, with 14 bases between. The CDR3: CATKDDGNQPQHF. DNA for the CDR3: TGTGCCACCAAAGACGACGGGAATCAGCCCCAGCATTTT.

This clonotype was observed a handful of times. The rearrangement links TRBV12-3 or TRBV12-4 to TRBJ1-1, with D uncertain. The CDR3 consists of 14 residues. V dropped 3 bases and J dropped 5 bases, with 13 bases sitting between them. The CDR3 DNA follows: TGTGCCAGCAGTTTTGCTCCGGCCGGGACTGAAGCTTTCTTT. Encoded protein: CASSFAPAGTEAFF.

This chain joins TRBV20-1 and TRBJ1-1; 8 bases align to TRBD1. Germline lookup yields CDR1 DFQATT and CDR2 SNEGSKA (reference sequence). The CDR3 extends over 14 amino acids. The V gene end was trimmed by 1 base and the J gene end by 8 bases; junction bases not matched to a gene: 9. CDR3 nucleotide sequence: TGCAGTGCTAGAGGTCAACAGGGGGGCACCGAAGCTTTCTTT. This sequence encodes CSARGQQGGTEAFF.

The V gene is TRBV6-2 or TRBV6-3, the J gene TRBJ2-1, with a weak D call TRBD1 (6 bases). Trimming left V 6 bases short and J 3 bases short, with 15 bases between. Germline-derived CDR1 and CDR2 are MNHEY and SVGEGT. The CDR3 extends over 15 amino acids. The CDR3, as DNA: TGTGCCAGCAGGAGCGTGGGGGCGGGCTACAATGAGCAGTTCTTC. It yields the protein CASRSVGAGYNEQFF.